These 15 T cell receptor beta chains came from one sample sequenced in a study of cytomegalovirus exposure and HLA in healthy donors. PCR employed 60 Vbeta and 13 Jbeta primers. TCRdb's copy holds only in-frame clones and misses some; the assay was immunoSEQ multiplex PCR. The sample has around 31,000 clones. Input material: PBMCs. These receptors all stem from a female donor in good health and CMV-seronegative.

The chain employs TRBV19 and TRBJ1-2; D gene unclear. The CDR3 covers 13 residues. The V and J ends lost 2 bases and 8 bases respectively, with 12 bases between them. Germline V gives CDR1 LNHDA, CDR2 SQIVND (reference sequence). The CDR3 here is CASSISPEWGYTF. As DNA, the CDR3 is TGTGCCAGTAGTATAAGCCCCGAGTGGGGCTACACCTTC.

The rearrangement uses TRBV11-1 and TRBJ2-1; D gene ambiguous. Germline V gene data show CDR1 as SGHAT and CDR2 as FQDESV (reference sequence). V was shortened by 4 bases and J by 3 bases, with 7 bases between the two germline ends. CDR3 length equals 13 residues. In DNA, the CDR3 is TGTGCCAGCAGCTCGCGGCTCTACAATGAGCAGTTCTTC. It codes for CASSSRLYNEQFF.

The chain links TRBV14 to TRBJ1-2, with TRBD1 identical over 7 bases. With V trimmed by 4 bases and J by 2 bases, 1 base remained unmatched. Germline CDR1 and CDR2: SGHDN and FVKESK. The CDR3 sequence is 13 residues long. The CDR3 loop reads CASSPGQNYGYTF. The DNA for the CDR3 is TGTGCCAGCAGCCCGGGACAGAACTATGGCTACACCTTC.

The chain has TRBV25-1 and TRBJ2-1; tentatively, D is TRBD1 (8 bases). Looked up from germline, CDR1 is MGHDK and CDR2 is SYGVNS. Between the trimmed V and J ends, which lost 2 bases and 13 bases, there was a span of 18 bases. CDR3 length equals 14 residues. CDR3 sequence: CASSETGGGNGQFF. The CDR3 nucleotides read TGTGCCAGCAGTGAAACAGGGGGGGGAAATGGTCAGTTCTTC.

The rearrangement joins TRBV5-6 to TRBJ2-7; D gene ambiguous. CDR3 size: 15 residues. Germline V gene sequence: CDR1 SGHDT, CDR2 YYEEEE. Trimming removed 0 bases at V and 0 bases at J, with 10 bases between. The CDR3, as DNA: TGTGCCAGCAGCTTGGGGGCCAACCCCTCCTACGAGCAGTACTTC. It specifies CASSLGANPSYEQYF.

The chain's CDR3 is CASKLGRLNEKLFF. The DNA for the CDR3 is TGTGCCAGCAAGTTGGGGCGACTTAATGAAAAACTGTTTTTT. This chain links TRBV6-5 with TRBJ1-4; tentative D call: TRBD1 (5 bases). The CDR3 runs 14 residues. Germline CDR1 MNHEY, CDR2 SVGAGI. V shed 7 bases and J shed 4 bases, with 13 bases lying between them.

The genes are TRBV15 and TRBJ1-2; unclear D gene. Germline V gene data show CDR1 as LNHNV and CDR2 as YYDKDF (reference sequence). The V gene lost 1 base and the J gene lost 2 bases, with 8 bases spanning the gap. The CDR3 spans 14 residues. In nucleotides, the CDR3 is TGTGCCACCAGCAGAGTGCAACAAAACTATGGCTACACCTTC. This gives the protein CATSRVQQNYGYTF.

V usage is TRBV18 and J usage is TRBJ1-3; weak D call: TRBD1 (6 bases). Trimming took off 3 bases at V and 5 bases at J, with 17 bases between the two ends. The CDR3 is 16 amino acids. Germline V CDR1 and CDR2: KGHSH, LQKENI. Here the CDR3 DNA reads TGTGCCAGCTCACCGCGACAGGAACTTGGTAGAAACACCATATATTTT. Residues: CASSPRQELGRNTIYF.

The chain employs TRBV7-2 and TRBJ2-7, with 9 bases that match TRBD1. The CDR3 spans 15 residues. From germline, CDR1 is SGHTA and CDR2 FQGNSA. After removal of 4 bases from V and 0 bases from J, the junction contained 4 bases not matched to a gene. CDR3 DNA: TGTGCCAGCAGCTCCCGGGACAGGGCCTCCTACGAGCAGTACTTC. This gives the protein CASSSRDRASYEQYF.

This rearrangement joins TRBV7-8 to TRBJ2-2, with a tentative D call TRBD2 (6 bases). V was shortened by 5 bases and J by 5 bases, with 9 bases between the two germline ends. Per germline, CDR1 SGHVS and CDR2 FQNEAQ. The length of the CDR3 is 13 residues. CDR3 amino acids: CASSPRGTGELFF. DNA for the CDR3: TGTGCCAGCAGCCCCCGGGGGACCGGGGAGCTGTTTTTT.

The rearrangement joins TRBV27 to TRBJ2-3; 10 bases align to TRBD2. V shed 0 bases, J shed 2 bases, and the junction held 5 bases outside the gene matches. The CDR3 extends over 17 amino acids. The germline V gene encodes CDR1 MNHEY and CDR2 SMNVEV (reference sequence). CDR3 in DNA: TGTGCCAGCAGTTTATCGAAAGCGGGGGGGCCCACAGATACGCAGTATTTT. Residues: CASSLSKAGGPTDTQYF.

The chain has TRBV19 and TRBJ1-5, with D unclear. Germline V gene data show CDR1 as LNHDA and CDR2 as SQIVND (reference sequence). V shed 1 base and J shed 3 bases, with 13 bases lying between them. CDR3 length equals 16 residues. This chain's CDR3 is CASSIVGLLANQPQHF. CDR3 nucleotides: TGTGCCAGTAGTATAGTGGGCCTCCTGGCCAATCAGCCCCAGCATTTT.

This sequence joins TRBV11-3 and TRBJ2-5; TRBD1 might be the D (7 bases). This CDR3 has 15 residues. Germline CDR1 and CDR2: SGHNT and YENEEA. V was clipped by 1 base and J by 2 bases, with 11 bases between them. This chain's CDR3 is CASSLGQGGQETQYF. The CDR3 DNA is TGTGCCAGCAGCTTAGGGCAGGGGGGACAAGAGACCCAGTACTTC.

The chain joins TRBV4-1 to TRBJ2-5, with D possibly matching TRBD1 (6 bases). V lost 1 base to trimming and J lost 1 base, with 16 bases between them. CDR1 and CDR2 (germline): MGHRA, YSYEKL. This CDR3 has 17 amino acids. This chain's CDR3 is CASSQVTEGVGQETQYF. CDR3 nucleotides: TGCGCCAGCAGCCAAGTGACCGAGGGGGTGGGCCAAGAGACCCAGTACTTC.

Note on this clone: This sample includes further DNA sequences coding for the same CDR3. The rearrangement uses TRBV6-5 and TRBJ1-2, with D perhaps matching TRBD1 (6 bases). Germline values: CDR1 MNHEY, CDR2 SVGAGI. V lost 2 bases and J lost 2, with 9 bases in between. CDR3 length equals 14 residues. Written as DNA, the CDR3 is TGTGCCAGCAGTTACGACAGGCGGAACTATGGCTACACCTTC. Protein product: CASSYDRRNYGYTF.